The 6 T cell receptor beta chains listed next were all sequenced from one sample in a study of T cells expressing NK-cell markers. No DNA is given; TCRdb re-called the 5' RACE reads and lists each CDR3 protein once. This sample carries about 180,000 distinct CDR3 sequences, with less than 20% going to the ten biggest clones. Sequenced: blood T cells: a sorted CD56 or NKG2C T cell subset, CD4+ or CD8+ T cells, or bulk PBMC T cells (not recorded which). These receptor sequences come from a woman aged 18-70 years in good health.

The gene calls are TRBV3-1 and TRBJ1-3. Germline V gene sequence: CDR1 LGHDT, CDR2 YNNKEL (reference sequence). This CDR3 is built from 15 residues. This CDR3 reads CASSPQVISGNTIYF.

V and J are TRBV11-2 and TRBJ2-7; with no DNA, the TCRdb D assignment of TRBD1 cannot be verified. This CDR3 contains 15 residues. Germline CDR1 reads SGHAT; CDR2 reads FQNNGV. The CDR3: CASSLVGQGVYEQYF.

This chain connects TRBV20-1 to TRBJ2-3; there is no DNA to check the TCRdb D call of TRBD2. There are 15 residues in the CDR3. Germline V gene lookup returns CDR1 DFQATT and CDR2 SNEGSKA (reference sequence). The CDR3: CSAAPLAGDTDTQYF.

The chain combines TRBV29-1 with TRBJ2-3; absent DNA, TCRdb's TRBD2 call cannot be checked. CDR1 is SQVTM and CDR2 is ANQGSEA in the germline V gene. The CDR3 length is 15 residues. The CDR3 protein is CSASGLAARTDTQYF.

The genes are TRBV2 and TRBJ2-7; TCRdb selects TRBD1, and the lack of DNA leaves this call unchecked. This CDR3 is 14 amino acids long. In germline, CDR1 is SNHLY, CDR2 FYNNEI. This CDR3 reads CASRRTGQQVEQYF.

The V gene is TRBV6-1, the J gene TRBJ1-6; there is no DNA to check the TCRdb D call of TRBD1. Germline CDR1 and CDR2: MNHNS and SASEGT. CDR3 length equals 14 residues. CDR3 in amino acids: CASRRGQGNSPLHF.